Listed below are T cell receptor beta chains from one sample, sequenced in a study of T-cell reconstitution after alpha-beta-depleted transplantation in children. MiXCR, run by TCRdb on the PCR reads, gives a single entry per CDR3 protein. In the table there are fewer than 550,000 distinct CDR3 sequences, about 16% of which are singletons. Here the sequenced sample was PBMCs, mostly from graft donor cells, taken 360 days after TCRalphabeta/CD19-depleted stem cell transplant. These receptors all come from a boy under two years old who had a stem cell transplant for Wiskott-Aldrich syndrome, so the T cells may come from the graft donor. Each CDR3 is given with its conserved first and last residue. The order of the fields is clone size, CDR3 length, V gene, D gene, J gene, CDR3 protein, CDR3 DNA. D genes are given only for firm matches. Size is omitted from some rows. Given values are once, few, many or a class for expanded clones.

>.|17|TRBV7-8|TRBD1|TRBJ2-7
CASSLVSLGTEVYEKYF
TGTGCCAGCAGTTTAGTATCCCTCGGGACAGAAGTCTACGAGAAGTACTTC
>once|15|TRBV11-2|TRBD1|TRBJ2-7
CASSAPGTAPYEQYF
TGTGCCAGCAGCGCCCCCGGGACAGCTCCCTACGAGCAGTACTTC
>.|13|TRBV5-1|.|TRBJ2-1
CASSLQGFDEQFF
TGCGCCAGCAGCTTGCAAGGGTTTGATGAGCAGTTCTTC
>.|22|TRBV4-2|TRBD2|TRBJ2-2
CASSQEFWGTSGGAGLTGELFF
TGTGCCAGCAGCCAAGAGTTCTGGGGGACTAGCGGGGGGGCCGGTTTGACCGGGGAGCTGTTTTTT
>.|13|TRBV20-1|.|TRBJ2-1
CSPQPHSNNEQFF
TGCAGCCCCCAGCCCCACTCCAACAATGAGCAGTTCTTC
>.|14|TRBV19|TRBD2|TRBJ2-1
CASRKGTSGPEQFF
TGTGCCAGTAGAAAAGGGACTAGCGGCCCTGAGCAGTTCTTC
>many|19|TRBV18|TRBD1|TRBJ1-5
CASSQTYPGQGYSNQPQHF
TGTGCCAGCTCACAAACTTATCCGGGACAGGGGTATAGCAATCAGCCCCAGCATTTT
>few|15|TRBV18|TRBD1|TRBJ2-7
CASSPDRVDPYEQYF
TGTGCCAGCTCACCGGACAGGGTAGACCCCTACGAGCAGTACTTC
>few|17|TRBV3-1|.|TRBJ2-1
CASSQGVRRPTYNEQFF
TGTGCCAGCAGCCAAGGTGTAAGAAGACCCACCTACAATGAGCAGTTCTTC
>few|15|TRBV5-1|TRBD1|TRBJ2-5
CASSLEGARQETQYF
TGCGCCAGCAGCTTGGAGGGGGCCCGGCAAGAGACCCAGTACTTC
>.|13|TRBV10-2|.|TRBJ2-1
CASSGPGLNEQFF
TGCGCCAGCAGTGGACCTGGACTCAATGAGCAGTTCTTC
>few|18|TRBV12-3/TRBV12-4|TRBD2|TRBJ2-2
CASNVSPFGTSGTGELFF
TGTGCCAGCAATGTCTCCCCATTCGGGACTAGCGGGACCGGGGAGCTGTTTTTT
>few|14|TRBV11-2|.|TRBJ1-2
CASSHPPADYGYTF
TGTGCCAGCAGCCACCCCCCAGCCGACTATGGCTACACCTTC
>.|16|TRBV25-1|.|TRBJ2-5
CASSPTRGERRWTQYF
TGTGCCAGCAGTCCTACCAGGGGCGAAAGACGGTGGACCCAGTACTTC
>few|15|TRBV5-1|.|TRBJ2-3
CASSFGRAGPDTQYF
TGCGCCAGCAGCTTCGGCAGGGCCGGCCCAGATACGCAGTATTTT
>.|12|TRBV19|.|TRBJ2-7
CASSTKGYEQYF
TGTGCCAGTAGTACAAAGGGGTACGAGCAGTACTTC
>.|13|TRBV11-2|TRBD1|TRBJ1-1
CASSRTGPTEAFF
TGTGCCAGCAGCCGGACAGGGCCCACTGAAGCTTTCTTT
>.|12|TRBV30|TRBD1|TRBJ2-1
CAWTTGGNEQFF
TGTGCCTGGACGACAGGGGGAAATGAGCAGTTCTTC
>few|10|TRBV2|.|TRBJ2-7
CASGLTLEYF
TGTGCCAGCGGGCTAACTCTCGAGTACTTC
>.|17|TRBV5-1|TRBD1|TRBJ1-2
CASTGRSGTGFADGYTF
TGCGCCAGCACCGGAAGGAGCGGGACAGGGTTTGCGGATGGCTACACCTTC
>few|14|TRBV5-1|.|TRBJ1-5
CASRPGPGSQPQHF
TGCGCCAGCAGACCGGGCCCCGGTAGTCAGCCCCAGCATTTT
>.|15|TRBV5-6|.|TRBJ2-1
CASSLERFRGNEQFF
TGTGCCAGCAGCTTGGAAAGGTTTCGAGGCAATGAGCAGTTCTTC